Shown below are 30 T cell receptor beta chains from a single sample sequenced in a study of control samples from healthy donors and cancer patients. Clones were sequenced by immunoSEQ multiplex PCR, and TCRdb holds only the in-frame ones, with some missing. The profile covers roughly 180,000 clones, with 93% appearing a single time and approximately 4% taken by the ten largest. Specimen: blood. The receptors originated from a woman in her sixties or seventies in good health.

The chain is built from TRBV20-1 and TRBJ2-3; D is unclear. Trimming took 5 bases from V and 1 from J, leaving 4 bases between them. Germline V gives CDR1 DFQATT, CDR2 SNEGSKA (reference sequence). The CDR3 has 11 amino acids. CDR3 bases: TGCAGTGCTGCCCGCACAGATACGCAGTATTTT. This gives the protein CSAARTDTQYF.

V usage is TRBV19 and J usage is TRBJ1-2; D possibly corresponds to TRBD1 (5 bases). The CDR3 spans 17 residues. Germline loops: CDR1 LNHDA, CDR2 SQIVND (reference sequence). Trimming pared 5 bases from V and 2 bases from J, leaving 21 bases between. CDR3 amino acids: CASSGGAANVQNYGYTF. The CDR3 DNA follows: TGTGCCAGTAGTGGAGGGGCAGCAAACGTACAAAACTATGGCTACACCTTC. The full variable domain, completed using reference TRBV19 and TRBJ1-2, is DGGITQSPKYLFRKEGQNVTLSCEQNLNHDAMYWYRQDPGQGLRLIYYSQIVNDFQKGDIAEGYSVSREKKESFPLTVTSAQKNPTAFYLCASSGGAANVQNYGYTFGSGTRLTVV.

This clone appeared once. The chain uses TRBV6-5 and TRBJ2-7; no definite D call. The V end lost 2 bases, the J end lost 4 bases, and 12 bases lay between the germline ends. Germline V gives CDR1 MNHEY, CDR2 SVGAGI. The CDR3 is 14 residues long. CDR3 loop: CASSYAAGVYEQYF. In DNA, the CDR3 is TGTGCCAGCAGTTACGCGGCTGGGGTATACGAGCAGTACTTC.

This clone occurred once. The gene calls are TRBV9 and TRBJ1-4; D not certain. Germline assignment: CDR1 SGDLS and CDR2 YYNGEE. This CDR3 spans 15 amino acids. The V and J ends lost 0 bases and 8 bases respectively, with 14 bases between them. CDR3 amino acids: CASSVGFEGGEKLFF. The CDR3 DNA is TGTGCCAGCAGCGTAGGATTTGAAGGCGGAGAAAAACTGTTTTTT.

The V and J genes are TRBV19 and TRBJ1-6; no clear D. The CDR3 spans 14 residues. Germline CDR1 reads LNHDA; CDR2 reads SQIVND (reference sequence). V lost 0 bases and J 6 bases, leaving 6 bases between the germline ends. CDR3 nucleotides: TGTGCCAGTAGTATAGAGGGAGTTAATTCACCCCTCCACTTT. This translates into CASSIEGVNSPLHF.

The CDR3 nucleotides are TGCGCCAGCAGTCACCCAGACCACTTAAGCTATGGCTACACCTTC. This codes for CASSHPDHLSYGYTF. V gene TRBV5-1 combines with J gene TRBJ1-2; D not resolved. V lost 5 bases, J lost 4 bases, and 18 bases lay in between. CDR3 length: 15 amino acids. Per germline, CDR1 SGHRS and CDR2 YFSETQ.

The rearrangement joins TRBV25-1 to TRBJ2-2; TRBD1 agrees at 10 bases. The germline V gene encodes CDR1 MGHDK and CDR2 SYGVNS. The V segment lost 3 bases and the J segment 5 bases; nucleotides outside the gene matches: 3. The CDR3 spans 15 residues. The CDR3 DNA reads TGTGCCAGCAGTGACCCGGGACAGGGGACCGGGGAGCTGTTTTTT. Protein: CASSDPGQGTGELFF.

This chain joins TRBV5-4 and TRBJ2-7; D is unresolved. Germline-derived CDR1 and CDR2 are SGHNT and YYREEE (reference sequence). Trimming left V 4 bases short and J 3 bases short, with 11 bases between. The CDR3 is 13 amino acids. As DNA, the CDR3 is TGTGCCAGCAGCCCGAAAGGCAGCTACGAGCAGTACTTC. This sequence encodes CASSPKGSYEQYF. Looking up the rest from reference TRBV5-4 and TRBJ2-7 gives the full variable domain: ETGVTQSPTHLIKTRGQQVTLRCSSQSGHNTVSWYQQALGQGPQFIFQYYREEENGRGNFPPRFSGLQFPNYSSELNVNALELDDSALYLCASSPKGSYEQYFGPGTRLTVT.

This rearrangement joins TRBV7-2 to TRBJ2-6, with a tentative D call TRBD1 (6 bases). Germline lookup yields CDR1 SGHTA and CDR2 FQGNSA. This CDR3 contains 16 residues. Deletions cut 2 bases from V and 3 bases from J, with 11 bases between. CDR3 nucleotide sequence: TGTGCCAGCAGCTTAATGGGGGCTGGTGGGGCCAACGTCCTGACTTTC. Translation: CASSLMGAGGANVLTF.

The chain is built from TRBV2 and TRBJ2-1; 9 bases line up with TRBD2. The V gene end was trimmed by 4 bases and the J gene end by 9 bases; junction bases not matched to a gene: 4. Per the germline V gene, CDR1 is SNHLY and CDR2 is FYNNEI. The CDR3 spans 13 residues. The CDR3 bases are TGTGCCAGCAGTGGCGGGGGGGCCATTGAGCAGTTCTTC. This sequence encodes CASSGGGAIEQFF.

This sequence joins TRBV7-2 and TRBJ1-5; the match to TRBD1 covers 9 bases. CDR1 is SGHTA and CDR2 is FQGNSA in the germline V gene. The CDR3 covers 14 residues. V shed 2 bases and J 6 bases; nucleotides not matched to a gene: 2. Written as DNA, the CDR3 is TGTGCCAGCAGCTTAAGACAGGGGGGTCAGCCCCAGCATTTT. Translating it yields CASSLRQGGQPQHF.

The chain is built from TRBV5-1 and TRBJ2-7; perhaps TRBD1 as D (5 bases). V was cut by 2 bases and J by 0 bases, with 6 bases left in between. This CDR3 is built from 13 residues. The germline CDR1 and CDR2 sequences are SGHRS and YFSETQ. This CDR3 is CASSFDSSYEQYF. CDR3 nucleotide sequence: TGCGCCAGCAGCTTTGACAGCTCCTACGAGCAGTACTTC.

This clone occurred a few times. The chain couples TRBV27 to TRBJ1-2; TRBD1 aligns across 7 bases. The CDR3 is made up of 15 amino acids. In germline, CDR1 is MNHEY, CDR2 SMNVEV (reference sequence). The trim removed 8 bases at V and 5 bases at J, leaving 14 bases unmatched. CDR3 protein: CASRGVGQTRYGYTF. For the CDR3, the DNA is TGTGCCAGCCGAGGCGTGGGACAGACGCGTTATGGCTACACCTTC.

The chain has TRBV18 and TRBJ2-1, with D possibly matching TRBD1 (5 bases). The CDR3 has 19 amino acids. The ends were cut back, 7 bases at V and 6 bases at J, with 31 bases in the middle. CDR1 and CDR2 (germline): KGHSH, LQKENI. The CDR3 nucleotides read TGTGCCAGCTGCCCTGGGGCCCCTACTCTACTGTCTTCTCGCAATGAGCAGTTCTTC. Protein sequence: CASCPGAPTLLSSRNEQFF.

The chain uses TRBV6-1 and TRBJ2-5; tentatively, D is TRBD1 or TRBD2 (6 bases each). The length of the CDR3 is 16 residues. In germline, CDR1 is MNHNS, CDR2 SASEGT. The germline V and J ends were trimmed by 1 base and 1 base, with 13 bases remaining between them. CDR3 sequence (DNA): TGTGCCAGCAGTGAAGTCCCGGGGGCGTCCCAAGAGACCCAGTACTTC. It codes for CASSEVPGASQETQYF.

DNA of the CDR3: TGTGCCAGCAGTGAAAGGGGGCGAACTGAAGCTTTCTTT. It encodes CASSERGRTEAFF. The chain has TRBV6-1 and TRBJ1-1; the match to TRBD1 covers 7 bases. The CDR3 runs to 13 residues. V lost 2 bases and J lost 5; bases outside the gene matches: 2. Germline-derived CDR1 and CDR2 are MNHNS and SASEGT.

CDR3 DNA: TGTGCCAGCAGCTTCGGGGCGGGGGCACAAGAGACCCAGTACTTC. It encodes CASSFGAGAQETQYF. V and J are TRBV5-6 and TRBJ2-5; the D gene is possibly TRBD2 (7 bases). V dropped 2 bases and J dropped 2 bases, with 13 bases sitting between them. The CDR3 is 15 residues long. Germline V CDR1 and CDR2: SGHDT, YYEEEE.

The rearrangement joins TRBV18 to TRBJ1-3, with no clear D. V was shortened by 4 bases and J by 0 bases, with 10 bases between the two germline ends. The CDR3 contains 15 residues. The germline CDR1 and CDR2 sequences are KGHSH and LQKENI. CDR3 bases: TGTGCCAGCTCACTTGCGGGAAGCTCTGGAAACACCATATATTTT. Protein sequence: CASSLAGSSGNTIYF. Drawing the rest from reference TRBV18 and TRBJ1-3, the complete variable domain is NAGVMQNPRHLVRRRGQEARLRCSPMKGHSHVYWYRQLPEEGLKFMVYLQKENIIDESGMPKERFSAEFPKEGPSILRIQQVVRGDSAAYFCASSLAGSSGNTIYFGEGSWLTVV.

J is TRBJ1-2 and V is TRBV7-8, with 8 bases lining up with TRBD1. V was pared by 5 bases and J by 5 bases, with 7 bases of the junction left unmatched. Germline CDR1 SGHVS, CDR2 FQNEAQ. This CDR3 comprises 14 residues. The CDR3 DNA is TGTGCCAGCAGCCCCCGGACAGGGTCTTATGGCTACACCTTC. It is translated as CASSPRTGSYGYTF.

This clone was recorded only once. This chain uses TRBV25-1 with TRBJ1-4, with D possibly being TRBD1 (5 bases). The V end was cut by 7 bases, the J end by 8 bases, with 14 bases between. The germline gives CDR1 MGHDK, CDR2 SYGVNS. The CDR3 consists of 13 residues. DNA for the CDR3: TGTGCCAGCAATAGCGGGGCCGAGGAAAAACTGTTTTTT. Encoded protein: CASNSGAEEKLFF.

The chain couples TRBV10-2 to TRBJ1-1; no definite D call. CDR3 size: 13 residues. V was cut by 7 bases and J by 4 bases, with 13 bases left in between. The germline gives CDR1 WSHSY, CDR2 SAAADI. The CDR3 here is CASIPQRGTEAFF. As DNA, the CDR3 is TGCGCCAGCATTCCCCAGCGGGGCACTGAAGCTTTCTTT.

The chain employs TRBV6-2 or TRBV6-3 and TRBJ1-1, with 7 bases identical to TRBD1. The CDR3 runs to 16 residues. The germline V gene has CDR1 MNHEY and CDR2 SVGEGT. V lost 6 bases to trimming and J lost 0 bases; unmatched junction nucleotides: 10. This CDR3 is CASRPFTGAMNTEAFF. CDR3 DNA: TGTGCCAGCAGGCCTTTCACAGGGGCGATGAACACTGAAGCTTTCTTT.

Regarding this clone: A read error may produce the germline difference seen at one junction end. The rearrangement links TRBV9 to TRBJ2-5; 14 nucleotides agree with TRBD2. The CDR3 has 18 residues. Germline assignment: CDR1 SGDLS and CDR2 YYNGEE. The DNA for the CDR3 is TGCGCCCGCAGCGTAGGGGGAGGGACTAGCGGGGGCCAAGAGACCCAGTACTTC. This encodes CARSVGGGTSGGQETQYF.

The CDR3 sequence is CASISGATYEQYF. The DNA for the CDR3 is TGTGCCAGCATATCAGGGGCCACCTACGAGCAGTACTTC. V gene TRBV28 combines with J gene TRBJ2-7; D might be TRBD1 (6 bases). Germline loops: CDR1 MDHEN, CDR2 SYDVKM. The CDR3 covers 13 residues. With 7 bases removed from V and 2 bases from J, the gap between germline ends came to 12 bases.

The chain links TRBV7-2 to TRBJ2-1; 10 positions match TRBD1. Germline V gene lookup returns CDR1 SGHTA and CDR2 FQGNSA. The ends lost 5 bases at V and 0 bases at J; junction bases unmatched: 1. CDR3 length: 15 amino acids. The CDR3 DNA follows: TGTGCCAGCAGCCGGACAGGGGGCTCCTACAATGAGCAGTTCTTC. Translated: CASSRTGGSYNEQFF. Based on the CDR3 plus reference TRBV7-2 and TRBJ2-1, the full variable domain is GAGVSQSPSNKVTEKGKDVELRCDPISGHTALYWYRQSLGQGLEFLIYFQGNSAPDKSGLPSDRFSAERTGGSVSTLTIQRTQQEDSAVYLCASSRTGGSYNEQFFGPGTRLTVL.

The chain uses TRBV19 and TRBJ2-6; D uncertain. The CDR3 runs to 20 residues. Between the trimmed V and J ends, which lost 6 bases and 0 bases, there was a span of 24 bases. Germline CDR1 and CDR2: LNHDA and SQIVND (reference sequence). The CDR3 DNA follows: TGTGCCAGTAGACCCTTGAGTTCGGGCAGGCCGAGCTCTGGGGCCAACGTCCTGACTTTC. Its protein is CASRPLSSGRPSSGANVLTF.

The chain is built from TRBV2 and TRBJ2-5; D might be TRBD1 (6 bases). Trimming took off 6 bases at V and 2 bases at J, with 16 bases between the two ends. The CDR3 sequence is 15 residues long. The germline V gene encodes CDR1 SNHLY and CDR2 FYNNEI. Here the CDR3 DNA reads TGTGCCAGCAGAAGACCGGGACAACTACAAGAGACCCAGTACTTC. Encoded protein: CASRRPGQLQETQYF.

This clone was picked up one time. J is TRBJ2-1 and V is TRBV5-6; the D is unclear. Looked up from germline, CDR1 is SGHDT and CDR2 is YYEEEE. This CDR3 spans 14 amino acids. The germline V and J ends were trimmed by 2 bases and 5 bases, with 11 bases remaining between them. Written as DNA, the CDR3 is TGTGCCAGCAGCTTTTCACAGACCAACAATGAGCAGTTCTTC. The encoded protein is CASSFSQTNNEQFF.

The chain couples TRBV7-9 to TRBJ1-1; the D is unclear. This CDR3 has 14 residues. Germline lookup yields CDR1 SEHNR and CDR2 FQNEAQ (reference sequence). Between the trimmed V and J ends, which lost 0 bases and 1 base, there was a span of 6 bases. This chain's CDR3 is CASSLAWQNTEAFF. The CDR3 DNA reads TGTGCCAGCAGCTTAGCGTGGCAGAACACTGAAGCTTTCTTT.

The CDR3 loop reads CASSFRQGSSPLHF. CDR3 DNA: TGTGCCAGCAGCTTCAGACAGGGAAGTTCACCCCTCCACTTT. This sequence joins TRBV5-8 and TRBJ1-6; TRBD1 matches 7 bases. J lost 9 bases, V lost 2 bases, and 5 bases had no gene match. The CDR3 covers 14 residues. From germline, CDR1 is SGHTS and CDR2 YDEGEE.